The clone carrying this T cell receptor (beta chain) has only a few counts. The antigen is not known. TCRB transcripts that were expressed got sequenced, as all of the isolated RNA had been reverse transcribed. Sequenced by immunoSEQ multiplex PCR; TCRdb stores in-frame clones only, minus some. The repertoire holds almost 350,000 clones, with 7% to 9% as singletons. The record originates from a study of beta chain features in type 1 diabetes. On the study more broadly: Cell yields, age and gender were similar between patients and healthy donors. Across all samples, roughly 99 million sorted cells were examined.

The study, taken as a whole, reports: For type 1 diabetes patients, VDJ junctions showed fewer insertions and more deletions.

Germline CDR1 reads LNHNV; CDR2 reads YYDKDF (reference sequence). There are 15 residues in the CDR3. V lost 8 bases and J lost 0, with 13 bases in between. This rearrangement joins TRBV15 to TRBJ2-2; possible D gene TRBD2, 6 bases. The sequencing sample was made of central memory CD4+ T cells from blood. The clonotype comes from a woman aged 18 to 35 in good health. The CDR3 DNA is TGTGCCACCTCGAAGGGACTGTCGAACACCGGGGAGCTGTTTTTT. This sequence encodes CATSKGLSNTGELFF. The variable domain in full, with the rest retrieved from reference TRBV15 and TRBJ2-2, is DAMVIQNPRYQVTQFGKPVTLSCSQTLNHNVMYWYQQKSSQAPKLLFHYYDKDFNNEADTPDNFQSRRPNTSFCFLDIRSPGLGDTAMYLCATSKGLSNTGELFFGEGSRLTVL.